Sequencing of this TCR beta chain was carried out in a study of blood T cell repertoires in COVID-19. The overall study: T cells, B-cell-depleted T cells, or PBMCs supplied cDNA or gDNA.

Germline-derived CDR1 and CDR2 are SGHTA and FQGNSA. This CDR3 has 16 residues. The V gene end was trimmed by 3 bases and the J gene end by 1 base; junction bases not matched to a gene: 3. Clinical histories supplied by participants themselves formed the basis of cohort assignment. Repertoires were generated with immunoSEQ multiplex PCR, while TCRdb's copy carries only in-frame clones and drops some. There are 250,000 to 350,000 clones in the sample; around 87% occur only once, and approximately 5% lies in the top ten. The source material was PBMCs or T cells enriched from blood (not recorded which). The sequence derives from a woman in her twenties or thirties who had recovered from COVID-19. V gene TRBV7-2 combines with J gene TRBJ2-5, with 12 bases that match TRBD2. In nucleotides, the CDR3 is TGTGCCAGCAGCTTCCCGGGACTAGCGGGCCAAGAGACCCAGTACTTC. Protein: CASSFPGLAGQETQYF.